The 10 T cell receptor beta chains reported below all come from one sample, sequenced in a study of regulatory T cells in long-lasting Graves disease. TCR beta libraries were built with iRepertoire HTBI primers and Arm-PCR of CDR3 regions. Each CDR3 protein is one row after TCRdb ran MiXCR on the multiplex PCR reads. The sample carries some 440,000 distinct CDR3 sequences, around 20% recorded once. Indicated time point: persistent/refractory GD, antithyroid drugs over 5 years with positive TRAb. Extracted PBMC RNA gave rise to the TCR library. The material sequenced was peripheral blood mononuclear cells (PBMCs), taken when the disease was refractory, from a patient treated with antithyroid drugs. These receptors were collected from a female donor with Graves disease.

The V gene is TRBV5-1, the J gene TRBJ2-3; the match to TRBD2 covers 8 bases. CDR1 and CDR2 from the germline V gene are SGHRS and YFSETQ. This CDR3 spans 16 amino acids. Losses at the gene ends were 0 bases for V and 2 bases for J; bases not matched to a gene: 5. The CDR3 spells CASSLGREAYTDTQYF. Here the CDR3 DNA reads TGCGCCAGCAGCTTGGGGCGGGAGGCCTACACAGATACGCAGTATTTT.

The rearrangement uses TRBV20-1 and TRBJ1-2; the match to TRBD1 covers 7 bases. The V gene's germline CDR1 is DFQATT and CDR2 SNEGSKA (reference sequence). There are 14 residues in the CDR3. Trimming took 3 bases from V and 7 from J; bases not matched to a gene: 11. CDR3 nucleotide sequence: TGCAGTGCTAGGCTCGGCAGGGGGGTCGGTGGCTACACCTTC. It yields the protein CSARLGRGVGGYTF.

This chain uses TRBV5-1 with TRBJ1-1; D is perhaps TRBD1 (6 bases). The CDR3 has 16 residues. Trimming took off 1 base at V and 5 bases at J, with 18 bases between the two ends. CDR1 is SGHRS, CDR2 YFSETQ, per germline. Here the CDR3 reads CASSLLPSGGPTEAFF. As DNA, the CDR3 is TGCGCCAGCAGCTTGTTACCCTCCGGGGGCCCGACTGAAGCTTTCTTT. The variable domain in full, with the rest retrieved from reference TRBV5-1 and TRBJ1-1, is KAGVTQTPRYLIKTRGQQVTLSCSPISGHRSVSWYQQTPGQGLQFLFEYFSETQRNKGNFPGRFSGRQFSNSRSEMNVSTLELGDSALYLCASSLLPSGGPTEAFFGQGTRLTVV.

This clonotype showed up just a few times. Here the CDR3 DNA reads TGTGCCAGCAGCCACAGCGGGAGGGAAAACACCGGGGAGCTGTTTTTT. It translates to CASSHSGRENTGELFF. The chain has TRBV3-1 and TRBJ2-2; 10 nucleotides match TRBD2. V was pared by 3 bases and J by 2 bases, with 3 bases of the junction left unmatched. The CDR3 covers 16 residues. The V gene's germline CDR1 is LGHDT and CDR2 YNNKEL (reference sequence).

This chain uses TRBV3-1 with TRBJ1-1; D call uncertain. CDR1 and CDR2 from the germline V gene are LGHDT and YNNKEL (reference sequence). Trimming removed 3 bases at V and 3 bases at J, with 8 bases between. The CDR3 has 13 amino acids. The CDR3 region has the DNA TGTGCCAGCAGCCATCCGGGAGACACTGAAGCTTTCTTT. Amino acid sequence: CASSHPGDTEAFF.

In its sample, this clonotype was seen a few times. The chain has TRBV11-3 and TRBJ2-1; D not certain. With 1 base removed from V and 6 bases from J, the gap between germline ends came to 4 bases. Germline-derived CDR1 and CDR2 are SGHNT and YENEEA. The CDR3 is 12 amino acids. Here the CDR3 DNA reads TGTGCCAGCAGCTTAGTCTCCAATGAGCAGTTCTTC. The encoded protein is CASSLVSNEQFF.

The chain has TRBV6-2 or TRBV6-3 and TRBJ1-3; 8 bases are a match to TRBD1. Germline lookup yields CDR1 MNHEY and CDR2 SVGEGT. V dropped 6 bases and J dropped 4; count of bases not matched to a gene: 11. This CDR3 spans 16 amino acids. The CDR3 DNA reads TGTGCCAGCAGCCAAAGGACAGGGCGGGGCGGAAACACCATATATTTT. Translating it yields CASSQRTGRGGNTIYF.

This clonotype was detected once. The chain couples TRBV10-2 to TRBJ2-3; D is unresolved. This CDR3 contains 13 residues. Germline CDR1 and CDR2: WSHSY and SAAADI. Trimming left V 2 bases short and J 1 base short, with 4 bases between. CDR3 sequence reads: CASSEPRTDTQYF. CDR3 DNA: TGCGCCAGCAGTGAGCCCCGCACAGATACGCAGTATTTT.

This clonotype was counted ten times or more. The rearrangement uses TRBV27 and TRBJ1-2; 8 bases align to TRBD1. CDR3 size: 16 residues. The J segment lost 2 bases and the V segment lost 4 bases, leaving 9 bases of the junction unmatched. Germline V gene sequence: CDR1 MNHEY, CDR2 SMNVEV (reference sequence). The CDR3 nucleotides read TGTGCCAGCAGTTCCCGGACAGGGATTCTCAACTATGGCTACACCTTC. Its translation is CASSSRTGILNYGYTF.

This clonotype has more than one count but fewer than ten. This may be a read error, as it is one base from a much larger clone. The chain is built from TRBV5-4 and TRBJ1-1; 8 bases agree with TRBD1. Looked up from germline, CDR1 is SGHNT and CDR2 is YYREEE (reference sequence). J lost 1 base, V lost 4 bases, and 3 bases had no gene match. The CDR3 is 14 residues long. The CDR3, as DNA: TGTGCCAGCAGCGCAGGGGGCAGGAACACTGAAGCTTTCTTT. Translated, it gives CASSAGGRNTEAFF.